The clone carrying this TCR beta chain showed up just a few times. Its target is unknown. This sample is part of a study of response to subunit inactivated influenza vaccine. Study-wide results and limits: There was a suggestion from the authors that each seasonal influenza vaccination recruits few new T cells.

One entry per CDR3 protein, called by TCRdb with MiXCR from the RT-PCR reads. The sample includes under 550,000 distinct CDR3 sequences, more than 7% seen only once; the top ten take under 15%. With 0 bases removed from V and 6 bases from J, the gap between germline ends came to 9 bases. The CDR3 extends over 13 amino acids. Germline V gene data show CDR1 as SGHRS and CDR2 as YFSETQ. V is TRBV5-1 and J is TRBJ2-5; D is perhaps TRBD1 (5 bases). The starting material was PBMCs from blood, obtained less than 30 months after vaccination. This TCR was recovered from a man aged 45 to 75 who received an inactivated influenza vaccine. CDR3 coding DNA: TGCGCCAGCAGCTTGGGGGGCGCGAAGACCCAGTACTTC. This translates into CASSLGGAKTQYF.